This T cell receptor beta chain was profiled in a study of cytomegalovirus exposure and HLA in healthy donors. The donors comprised healthy bone marrow donors. Both 60 Vbeta primers and 13 Jbeta primers went into the PCR. Measured with immunoSEQ multiplex PCR; TCRdb has only the in-frame clones, and not every one. In the table there are about 98,000 clones, less than 70% of which are singletons. The germline gives CDR1 SGHVS, CDR2 FQNEAQ. This CDR3 comprises 15 residues. J gave up 10 bases and V 2 bases, and 8 bases lay outside the gene matches. This clone was counted a few times. Its matching antigen is unknown. Study-level findings and limits: Data from an earlier analysis indicated that most TCR beta V segments were productive either about 90% or about 30% of the time. Owing to their indistinguishability, certain V segments, notably TRBV6-2 and TRBV6-3, were excluded. Judged likely to be a sequencing artifact was a cluster of highly shared sequence variants.

The receptor was isolated from a female donor in good health and CMV-seronegative. Sequencing was done on a sample of PBMCs. The V gene is TRBV7-8, the J gene TRBJ2-1, with TRBD2 identical over 10 bases. Here the CDR3 reads CASSLWVSGGREQFF. The CDR3 nucleotides read TGTGCCAGCAGCTTATGGGTTAGCGGGGGGCGGGAGCAGTTCTTC.